The table lists the clone carrying this T cell receptor beta chain with many counts. Its antigen is still unknown. The V gene end was trimmed by 4 bases and the J gene end by 9 bases; junction bases not matched to a gene: 7. Germline assignment: CDR1 SGHRS and CDR2 YFSETQ. This CDR3 has 13 amino acids. This entry belongs to a study of response to subunit inactivated influenza vaccine. Findings of the study overall: Each seasonal influenza vaccination, the authors suggested, recruits few new T cells.

One entry per CDR3 protein results from TCRdb running MiXCR on the RT-PCR reads. The sample lists hundreds of thousands of distinct CDR3 sequences; around 20% were seen once. The material sequenced was PBMCs from blood, taken approximately 5 days after vaccination. This rearrangement joins TRBV5-1 to TRBJ2-1; 7 nucleotides align to TRBD1. This sequence originates from a man in his forties or fifties who received an inactivated influenza vaccine. CDR3 residues: CASSLQGSAEQFF. The DNA of the CDR3 is TGCGCCAGCAGCCTACAGGGGTCCGCTGAGCAGTTCTTC.